These 13 T cell receptor beta chains were sequenced from one sample in a study of CD8 T cells in ankylosing spondylitis (TCRdb year 2017). The library was made by 5' RACE. The reads were generated on an Illumina HiSeq 2500. TCRdb itself trimmed the public reads at Q25 with fastp, ran MiXCR and retained productive beta chains. Under each unique CDR3 protein, matching rows form one entry showing the most common genes and DNA. The sample records 200,000 to 250,000 distinct CDR3 sequences, around 16% of which are singletons. The ten largest clones add up to approximately 42% of the sample. Points the paper makes about the study in general: A TCR beta motif made up of about eight highly homologous amino acid variants appeared to be characteristic of blood from ankylosing spondylitis patients.

For these receptors, no antigen is known. The sequenced sample was blood, either unsorted or a sorted T cell fraction (not recorded which). These receptors originate from a male donor with ankylosing spondylitis.

This clonotype came up a few times. The J gene is TRBJ2-7, the V gene TRBV27, with 7 bases lining up with TRBD2. CDR1 is MNHEY and CDR2 is SMNVEV in the germline V gene (reference sequence). J gave up 4 bases and V 5 bases, and 8 bases lay outside the gene matches. This CDR3 has 14 residues. Here the CDR3 DNA reads TGTGCCAGCAGTAGTGGCGGGAGCAGTTACGAGCAGTACTTC. Encoded protein: CASSSGGSSYEQYF.

This clonotype was recorded many times. The V gene is TRBV5-1, the J gene TRBJ2-2; no clear D. This CDR3 comprises 14 residues. CDR1 is SGHRS, CDR2 YFSETQ, per germline. The germline V and J ends were trimmed by 2 bases and 3 bases, with 8 bases remaining between them. The CDR3 sequence: CASSFYSYTGELFF. The CDR3, as DNA: TGCGCCAGCAGCTTCTACAGCTACACCGGGGAGCTGTTTTTT.

This clonotype was counted many times. J is TRBJ2-7 and V is TRBV10-3; D unclear. V lost 3 bases, J lost 0 bases, and 9 bases lay in between. This CDR3 has 14 amino acids. Germline V gives CDR1 ENHRY, CDR2 SYGVKD. The CDR3 bases are TGTGCCATCAGTGACAGGTTGAGCTCCTACGAGCAGTACTTC. Protein sequence: CAISDRLSSYEQYF.

The J gene is TRBJ1-4, the V gene TRBV6-1, with D possibly matching TRBD1 (5 bases). The V gene's germline CDR1 is MNHNS and CDR2 SASEGT. V was pared by 6 bases and J by 5 bases, with 13 bases between. There are 14 residues in the CDR3. CDR3 nucleotide sequence: TGTGCCAGCAGCACGGGCAGGGTAAATGAAAAACTGTTTTTT. Protein: CASSTGRVNEKLFF.

This clonotype was observed a few times. This rearrangement joins TRBV9 to TRBJ2-1, with no clear D. Germline assignment: CDR1 SGDLS and CDR2 YYNGEE. The CDR3 runs 16 residues. The ends were cut back, 1 base at V and 0 bases at J, with 11 bases in the middle. DNA for the CDR3: TGTGCCAGCAGCGTATATCCCCTCGGCTCCTACAATGAGCAGTTCTTC. It yields the protein CASSVYPLGSYNEQFF.

The chain recombines TRBV12-3 or TRBV12-4 with TRBJ2-1; TRBD1 matches 11 bases. V lost 2 bases, J lost 7 bases, and 7 bases stayed unmatched. The CDR3 loop spans 16 amino acids. In DNA form, the CDR3 reads TGTGCCAGCAGTTTACCTCCGGGACAGGGGGGAAATGAGCAGTTCTTC. Encoded protein: CASSLPPGQGGNEQFF.

The V call is TRBV6-2 or TRBV6-3, the J call TRBJ2-5; D tentatively reads TRBD1 or TRBD2 (5 bases each). V was cut by 0 bases and J by 6 bases, with 14 bases left in between. Germline V gene data show CDR1 as MNHEY and CDR2 as SVGEGT. The CDR3 sequence is 15 residues long. The CDR3 nucleotides are TGTGCCAGCAGTTACTCGACCGGGGCAGCGAAGACCCAGTACTTC. This gives the protein CASSYSTGAAKTQYF.

The CDR3 here is CASSLGRVSTYNEQFF. CDR3 nucleotides: TGTGCCAGCAGCTTAGGAAGGGTTAGCACCTACAATGAGCAGTTCTTC. This chain connects TRBV5-6 to TRBJ2-1; D unclear. Trimming pared 2 bases from V and 2 bases from J, leaving 14 bases between. The CDR3 has 16 residues. Per the germline V gene, CDR1 is SGHDT and CDR2 is YYEEEE. Full variable domain (rest looked up from reference TRBV5-6 and TRBJ2-1): DAGVTQSPTHLIKTRGQQVTLRCSPKSGHDTVSWYQQALGQGPQFIFQYYEEEERQRGNFPDRFSGHQFPNYSSELNVNALLLGDSALYLCASSLGRVSTYNEQFFGPGTRLTVL.

The chain links TRBV27 to TRBJ1-4, with 7 bases aligning to TRBD1. Germline V lookup: CDR1 MNHEY, CDR2 SMNVEV (reference sequence). V lost 5 bases to trimming and J lost 0 bases; unmatched junction nucleotides: 9. CDR3 length: 17 residues. CDR3 coding DNA: TGTGCCAGCAGTCCTTACAGGGGATTGTCAACTAATGAAAAACTGTTTTTT. It codes for CASSPYRGLSTNEKLFF. The variable domain in full, with the rest retrieved from reference TRBV27 and TRBJ1-4, is EAQVTQNPRYLITVTGKKLTVTCSQNMNHEYMSWYRQDPGLGLRQIYYSMNVEVTDKGDVPEGYKVSRKEKRNFPLILESPSPNQTSLYFCASSPYRGLSTNEKLFFGSGTQLSVL.

The chain recombines TRBV11-1 with TRBJ2-1; the D is unclear. The CDR3 is 12 amino acids. Trimming left V 5 bases short and J 8 bases short, with 10 bases between. CDR1 and CDR2 (germline): SGHAT, FQDESV (reference sequence). As DNA, the CDR3 is TGTGCCAGCAGCCGTCGGTGGGATGAGCAGTTCTTC. Translating gives CASSRRWDEQFF.

The chain is built from TRBV6-2 or TRBV6-3 and TRBJ2-2; 8 bases match TRBD2. The CDR3 consists of 18 residues. Germline lookup yields CDR1 MNHEY and CDR2 SVGEGT. Losses at the gene ends were 0 bases for V and 5 bases for J; bases not matched to a gene: 11. Here the CDR3 DNA reads TGTGCCAGCAGTTACTCAGGCCGCGGGGGGATCGCGACCGGGGAGCTGTTTTTT. It yields the protein CASSYSGRGGIATGELFF.

The V and J genes are TRBV5-1 and TRBJ2-2, with D unclear. Germline V gives CDR1 SGHRS, CDR2 YFSETQ. The CDR3 runs 13 residues. V was trimmed by 3 bases and J by 7 bases, leaving 10 bases between them. CDR3 amino acids: CASSWAVGGELFF. Here the CDR3 DNA reads TGCGCCAGCAGCTGGGCAGTCGGCGGGGAGCTGTTTTTT. Together with reference TRBV5-1 and TRBJ2-2, the CDR3 gives the full variable domain: KAGVTQTPRYLIKTRGQQVTLSCSPISGHRSVSWYQQTPGQGLQFLFEYFSETQRNKGNFPGRFSGRQFSNSRSEMNVSTLELGDSALYLCASSWAVGGELFFGEGSRLTVL.

The chain combines TRBV15 with TRBJ2-3; TRBD1 matches at 7 bases. Germline V CDR1 and CDR2: LNHNV, YYDKDF (reference sequence). V was clipped by 5 bases and J by 3 bases; unmatched bases: 5. This CDR3 is built from 14 residues. CDR3 coding DNA: TGTGCCACCAGCGACCCGGGACAGACAGATACGCAGTATTTT. Its translation: CATSDPGQTDTQYF. Full variable domain (rest looked up from reference TRBV15 and TRBJ2-3): DAMVIQNPRYQVTQFGKPVTLSCSQTLNHNVMYWYQQKSSQAPKLLFHYYDKDFNNEADTPDNFQSRRPNTSFCFLDIRSPGLGDTAMYLCATSDPGQTDTQYFGPGTRLTVL.